This T cell receptor (beta chain) was sequenced during a study of identical twins (TCRdb year 2016). Context from the whole study: TCR alpha and beta repertoires from monozygotic twins, unrelated adults of various ages and cord blood were deep-sequenced to test whether fetal clonotypes persist. To rule out contamination, replicate twin experiments were performed at different times with different library preparation protocols.

Results and caveats for the whole study, not just this receptor: Fewer insertions were carried by abundant cord blood beta clonotypes; a weaker similar trend was observed in young adult naive repertoires, while no such trend was observed in memory repertoires. Invariant T cells such as MAIT and iNKT could partly confound zero-insertion analyses, though diverse VJ usage argued against this for most clonotypes. Compared with coincidental sharing between unrelated individuals, out-of-frame TCR alpha sequences shared between twins showed an excess of sequences with low generation probability. A weaker excess of twin sharing was found in beta out-of-frame sequences because the signal-to-noise ratio was lowered by fewer shared sequences. Conclusions relied on cross-sectional statistical analysis, since the same donors could not be followed over many years. In monozygotic twins, out-of-frame TCR alpha sharing was systematically underestimated by recombination models, although the models agreed with sharing between unrelated individuals.

All donors were healthy Caucasians. The twin cohort consisted of three pairs of female monozygotic twins, all aged about 18 to 29 years. Peripheral blood mononuclear cells were used as the source from which RNA for TCR libraries was isolated. The library relied on 5' RACE. The sequencing machine was an Illumina HiSeq 2000. Template switching added a universal primer binding site, and the final cDNA carried a unique molecular identifier that allowed TCR cDNA molecules to be counted accurately. First-strand cDNA for TCR alpha and beta chains was synthesized from specific primers in the conserved constant-segment region. To control for contamination, every cDNA library was double barcoded, receiving both a SMART-Mk sample barcode and Illumina barcodes. TruSeq adapter sequences, together with Illumina sample barcodes, were added in two successive PCR steps. Sequencing of the TCR alpha and beta cDNA libraries was done on the Illumina HiSeq platform using custom primers. From the authors' description of their analysis: Raw reads were processed with MiGEC to extract unique molecular identifiers, and MiXCR was used to determine CDR3 positions. Recombination models were inferred per individual with the repgenHMM and IGoR tools using an EM algorithm. Shared clonotypes were analyzed with the tcR package in R, and sharing was normalized by the product of cloneset sizes. To study raw recombination without the effects of thymic and clonal selection, out-of-frame nonproductive sequences were analyzed. TCRdb ran its own pipeline on the public reads, namely fastp trimming at Q25 and MiXCR clone calling, and kept in-frame beta chains. Rows are combined by CDR3 protein, so each entry shows the most common genes and DNA. The V and J calls come from TCRdb's annotation, not from the publication. Here the sample has roughly 630,000 distinct CDR3 sequences; just over 7% occur a single time. 1.5% to 2% of the sample belongs to the ten largest clones.

In this sample, this clonotype turned up many times. What this receptor recognizes is not known. Within one base of it there is no much larger clone, and no base qualities were kept. V ends up 6 bases short and J 9 bases short, with an unmatched junction base count of 16. From cysteine to phenylalanine, the CDR3 is 16 amino acids long. Here the CDR3 DNA is all that survives: 48 bases in frame from base 1. The same sample was also studied in work on yellow fever vaccine responses in identical twins. The second study reports: The T cell response to vaccination in identical twins was reported by the authors to appear partly convergent and partly personalized. The study precisely tracked vaccine-responding T cell clones in identical twins.

The receptor chain draws on TRBV12-3 or TRBV12-4 and TRBJ2-4; 8 junctional bases match TRBD1. Source material: PBMCs. The origin of this receptor is a woman younger than 35 in good health. In nucleotide form, the sequence is TGTGCCAGCAGACCAACCGCGGACAGGGATATAGGCATTCAGTACTTC. Its protein product is CASRPTADRDIGIQYF.